This T cell receptor beta chain was identified during a study of shared clonotypes between healthy human individuals. Clones were read by immunoSEQ multiplex PCR, and TCRdb kept only the in-frame ones, dropping some. The top ten clones hold 10% to 15% of a sample with some 510,000 clones, about four fifths of them seen once. The germline V gene has CDR1 MNHEY and CDR2 SMNVEV (reference sequence). The ends were cut back, 5 bases at V and 1 base at J, with 15 bases in the middle. This CDR3 has 16 residues. The clonotype was recovered from a woman in her thirties or forties in good health. Some clones in this sample may be carry-over from other donors' samples. Material: PBMCs. The chain has TRBV27 and TRBJ2-1, with D tentatively TRBD2 (7 bases). The CDR3 here is CASSQMGGASYNEQFF. The CDR3 DNA is TGTGCCAGCAGTCAGATGGGGGGGGCTTCCTACAATGAGCAGTTCTTC.